This T cell receptor (beta chain) was captured in a study of CD8+CD57+ T cells in acquired aplastic anemia. The CDR3 sequence is 17 residues long. Trimming removed 4 bases at V and 5 bases at J, with 23 bases between. The V gene's germline CDR1 is MNHEY and CDR2 SVGAGI. Patients who underwent sequencing had shown CD8+CD57+ cell expansion by flow cytometry. CDR3 and TCR beta VDJ profiling relied on genomic DNA as the template. TCRdb recomputed calls from the reads with MiXCR, one row per CDR3 protein. The table records about 170,000 distinct CDR3 sequences, under 55% of them present only once. There are a few counts of this clonotype.

The source of this sequence is a human donor with aplastic anemia. The source material was sorted CD4+, CD8+, or CD8+CD57+ T cells (not recorded which) from PBMCs. J is TRBJ1-2 and V is TRBV6-5; unclear D gene. In DNA, the CDR3 is TGTGCCAGCAGTTCCCTCGGGCGACTAGGTATAGGGTATGGCTACACCTTC. As protein: CASSSLGRLGIGYGYTF.